Given below is one T cell receptor (beta chain) in context. This entry belongs to a study of blood T cell repertoires in COVID-19. Produced via immunoSEQ multiplex PCR; TCRdb's table is partial and in-frame only. The table includes tens of thousands of clones, roughly 88% detected once. CDR1 SGHDT and CDR2 YYEEEE come from the germline V gene. The CDR3 consists of 15 residues. Trimming cost V 0 bases and J 3 bases; bases outside gene matches: 4. Sequenced input: peripheral blood. The TCR originated in an older woman with acute or convalescent COVID-19. V and J are TRBV5-6 and TRBJ2-3, with TRBD1 matching 7 bases. The CDR3 is CASSLGGGNTDTQYF. The CDR3 coding sequence is TGTGCCAGCAGCTTGGGAGGGGGCAATACAGATACGCAGTATTTT.